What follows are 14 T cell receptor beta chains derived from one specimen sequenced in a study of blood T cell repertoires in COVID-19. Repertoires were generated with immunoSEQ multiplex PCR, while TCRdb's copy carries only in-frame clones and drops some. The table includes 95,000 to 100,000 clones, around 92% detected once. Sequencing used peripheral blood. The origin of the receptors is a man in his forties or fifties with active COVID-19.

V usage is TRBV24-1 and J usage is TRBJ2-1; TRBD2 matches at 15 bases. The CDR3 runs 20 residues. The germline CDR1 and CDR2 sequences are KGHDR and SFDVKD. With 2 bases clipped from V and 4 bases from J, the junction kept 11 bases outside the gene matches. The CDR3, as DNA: TGTGCCACCAGTGATTCGCGCCGGACTAGCGGGAGGGCCGGTTACAATGAGCAGTTCTTC. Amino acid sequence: CATSDSRRTSGRAGYNEQFF.

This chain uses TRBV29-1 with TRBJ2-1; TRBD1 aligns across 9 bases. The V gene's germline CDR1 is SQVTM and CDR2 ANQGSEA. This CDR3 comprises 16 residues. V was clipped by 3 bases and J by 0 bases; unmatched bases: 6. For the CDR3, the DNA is TGCAGCGTTGACCAGACAGGGGGTTTCTCCTACAATGAGCAGTTCTTC. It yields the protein CSVDQTGGFSYNEQFF.

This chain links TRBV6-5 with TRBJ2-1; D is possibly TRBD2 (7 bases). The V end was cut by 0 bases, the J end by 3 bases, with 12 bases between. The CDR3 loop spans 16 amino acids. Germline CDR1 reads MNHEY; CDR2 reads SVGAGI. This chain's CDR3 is CASSYSPGDYYNEQFF. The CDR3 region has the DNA TGTGCCAGCAGTTACTCTCCAGGGGACTACTACAATGAGCAGTTCTTC.

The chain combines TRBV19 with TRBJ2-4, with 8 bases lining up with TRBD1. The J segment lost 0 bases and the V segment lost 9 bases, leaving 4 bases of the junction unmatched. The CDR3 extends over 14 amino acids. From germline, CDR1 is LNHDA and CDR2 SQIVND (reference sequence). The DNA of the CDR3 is TGTGCCAGCAGACAGGGGATAGCCAAAAACATTCAGTACTTC. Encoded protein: CASRQGIAKNIQYF.

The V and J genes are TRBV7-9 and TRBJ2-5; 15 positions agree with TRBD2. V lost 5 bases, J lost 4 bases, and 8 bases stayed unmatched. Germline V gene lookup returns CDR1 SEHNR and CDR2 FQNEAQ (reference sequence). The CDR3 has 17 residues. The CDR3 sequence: CASSESLGLAGGETQYF. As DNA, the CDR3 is TGTGCCAGCAGCGAATCCCTGGGACTAGCGGGAGGAGAGACCCAGTACTTC.

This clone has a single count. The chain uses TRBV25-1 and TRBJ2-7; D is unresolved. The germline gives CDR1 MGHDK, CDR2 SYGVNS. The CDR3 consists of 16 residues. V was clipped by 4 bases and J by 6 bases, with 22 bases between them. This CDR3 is CASSGKALLHSGEQYF. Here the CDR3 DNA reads TGTGCCAGCAGTGGAAAGGCATTGCTCCACAGTGGCGAGCAGTACTTC.

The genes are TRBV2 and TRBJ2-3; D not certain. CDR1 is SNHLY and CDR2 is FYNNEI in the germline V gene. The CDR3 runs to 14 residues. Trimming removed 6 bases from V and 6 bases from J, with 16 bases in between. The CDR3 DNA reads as TGTGCCAGCAGAGCTCCCGTCGCCCCGGATACGCAGTATTTT. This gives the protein CASRAPVAPDTQYF.

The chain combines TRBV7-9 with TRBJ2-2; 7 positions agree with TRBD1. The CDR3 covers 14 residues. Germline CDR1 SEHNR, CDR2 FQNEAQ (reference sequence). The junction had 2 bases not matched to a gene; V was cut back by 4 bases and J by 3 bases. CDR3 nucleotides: TGTGCCAGCAGCTATGACAGGGACACCGGGGAGCTGTTTTTT. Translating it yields CASSYDRDTGELFF.

This CDR3 is CASSRVDRTDEAFF. DNA for the CDR3: TGTGCCAGCAGCCGAGTAGACAGGACAGATGAAGCTTTCTTT. The genes are TRBV5-6 and TRBJ1-1, with TRBD1 as a possible D gene (6 bases). This CDR3 comprises 14 residues. V lost 4 bases, J lost 7 bases, and 17 bases lay in between. Germline V lookup: CDR1 SGHDT, CDR2 YYEEEE.

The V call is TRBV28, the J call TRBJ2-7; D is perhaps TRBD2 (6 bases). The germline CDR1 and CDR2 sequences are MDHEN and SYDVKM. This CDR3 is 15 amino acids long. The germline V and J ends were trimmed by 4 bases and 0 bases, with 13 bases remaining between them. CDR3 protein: CASSSGTASSYEQYF. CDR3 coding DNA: TGTGCCAGCAGTTCCGGGACTGCCTCCTCCTACGAGCAGTACTTC.

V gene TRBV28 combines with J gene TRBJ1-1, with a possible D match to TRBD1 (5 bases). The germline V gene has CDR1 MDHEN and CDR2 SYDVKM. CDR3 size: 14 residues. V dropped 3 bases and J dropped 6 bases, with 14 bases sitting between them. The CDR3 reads CASSFSPGVSEAFF. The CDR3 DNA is TGTGCCAGCAGTTTCTCCCCGGGGGTCTCTGAAGCTTTCTTT.

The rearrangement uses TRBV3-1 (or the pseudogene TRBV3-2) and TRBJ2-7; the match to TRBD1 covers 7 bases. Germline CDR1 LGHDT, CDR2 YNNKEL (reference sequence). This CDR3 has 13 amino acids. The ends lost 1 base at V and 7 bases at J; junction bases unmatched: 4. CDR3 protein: CASSQGVTGEQYF. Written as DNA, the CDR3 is TGTGCCAGCAGCCAAGGGGTGACAGGGGAGCAGTACTTC.

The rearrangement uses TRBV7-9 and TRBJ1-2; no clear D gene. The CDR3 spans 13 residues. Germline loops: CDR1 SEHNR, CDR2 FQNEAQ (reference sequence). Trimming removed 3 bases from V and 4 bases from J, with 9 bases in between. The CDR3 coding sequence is TGTGCCAGCAGCTTTGACGGAGTCTATGGCTACACCTTC. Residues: CASSFDGVYGYTF.

The CDR3 nucleotides are TGTGCCAGCAGTTACGGGGCCTTGAACACTGAAGCTTTCTTT. Translation gives CASSYGALNTEAFF. The chain recombines TRBV6-5 with TRBJ1-1, with a possible D match to TRBD1 (5 bases). The CDR3 is made up of 14 amino acids. V lost 2 bases, J lost 0 bases, and 7 bases lay in between. The germline gives CDR1 MNHEY, CDR2 SVGAGI.